Sequencing of this T cell receptor beta chain was carried out in a study of shared clonotypes between healthy human individuals (dated by TCRdb to about 2020). The study in broad terms: A few men and two women, aged 18 to 49 years, made up the cohort. For each donor, CD4 naive and CD4 memory were each run on three plates, CD8 naive on two plates, and CD8 memory on one plate. To estimate repertoire size and how much clonotype sharing occurs between individuals, the study deeply sequenced the blood TCR repertoires of roughly 5 healthy adults. To increase sequencing depth and limit assay-specific biases, different laboratories used diverse techniques to prepare libraries and sequence TCR repertoires. Leukapheresis yielded between about 0.85 and 9 billion PBMCs per donor.

Healthy HIV-negative adults with no recently reported acute infections or vaccinations were included as donors. Every donor was a Caucasian adult residing in Nashville, Tennessee, USA. CD4+ T cells were enriched through magnetic negative selection, after which naive cells were positively selected on CD45RA and the remaining negative fraction served as the memory subset. After blood collection by leukapheresis, PBMCs were isolated using Ficoll-Histopaque density gradient centrifugation and then cryopreserved in the vapor phase of liquid nitrogen. Analytical flow cytometry was used to check the purity and quantity of each magnetically sorted T cell population. From each sorted fraction, genomic DNA was isolated and quantified by UV absorbance on a Nanodrop 2000c. The count of this clone is one. It has no known antigen specificity. Base qualities are not at hand, and no much larger clone is one base apart.

The germline V gene sets CDR1 to ENHRY and CDR2 to SYGVKD. Counted from cysteine to phenylalanine, this CDR3 has 14 amino acids. Only the CDR3 DNA stays, 42 bases, in frame from base 1. Relative to germline, V is missing 7 bases and J is missing 7 bases, with 8 bases of the junction outside any gene match. Using the deep immunoSEQ assay, multiplex PCR amplified TCR CDR3 regions from genomic DNA. Extracted genomic DNA from each cell subset was distributed evenly across all wells of several immunoSEQ 96-well plates, and each plate was treated as a replicate. For sorted subsets, 200 to 250 ng of genomic DNA, equivalent to 30,000 or so T cell genomes, went into each replicate PCR. The purified libraries were quantified using a Qubit 3.0 fluorometer, sized with a Bioanalyzer 2100, and then quantified again using the KAPA Library Quantification kit. Every immunoSEQ 96-well plate was sequenced on a separate single-read 150-cycle Illumina NextSeq 550 flow cell. Per the authors' processing: The immunoSEQ output contained only junctional sequences without quality scores, so filtering could not match that applied to full-length reads. To assign V/J genes and CDR3, sequences were annotated using PyIR, a Python wrapper for IgBLAST v1.9, with IMGT germline references. Any read was removed if the V/J assignment was weak (E-value above 1e-6), the CDR3 was missing, or the read contained stop codons, out-of-frame junctions, or ambiguous translated residues. V3J clonotypes were defined as sequences sharing the same inferred V gene, J gene, and CDR3 amino acid sequence. Percentage overlap between repertoires was calculated by dividing the number of shared unique clonotypes by the size of the smaller repertoire. Three approaches were used to assess repertoire richness: RTK rarefaction, the Chao1 estimator, and Recon v2.1 estimates of unobserved clonotypes. OLGA was used to compute generation probabilities for all TCRbeta clonotypes that the gDNA method yielded from a few donors. Drawn from immuneACCESS, this table holds only the in-frame rearrangements with V and J called that TCRdb kept. Clones are partly lost; checked studies trace under half to an unresolved V gene and leave the rest unexplained. The V and J calls and clone size are taken from that table; D and trimming were inferred from the DNA. The sample profile shows 2,500,000 or so clones; roughly 93% of them were found once. The biggest ten clones account for around 0.4% of the sample.

General study outcomes and caveats: Based on pairwise subsampling, the degree of clonotype sharing among donors was expected to be affected by sequencing depth. Incomplete sequencing was indicated by rarefaction of sorted-subset datasets, despite the large sequencing depth. Higher generation probabilities were observed for clonotypes shared by all four sorted-subset donors than for non-shared clonotypes. Because the study included a small number of donors, the genetic and exposure-history diversity represented was limited. Naive subsets generally had larger estimated clonotype richness than memory subsets did. Roughly 5% of naive CD4, roughly 3.5% of naive CD8, roughly 2.5% of memory CD4, and roughly 0.4% of memory CD8 clonotypes were shared across several donors. Sampling was restricted to blood, and TCR repertoires in tissue are likely to differ from TCR repertoires in blood.

This TCR came from a man in his late teens or twenties in good health. Some clones in this sample may be carry-over from other donors' samples. The sequenced sample was naive CD4+ T cells from PBMCs. Explained via the paper, the cell subset or site label denotes: CD45RA+ positively selected. Rearrangement joined TRBV10-3 to TRBJ1-3, with 9 junctional bases fitting TRBD1. The CDR3 is CAITQGASGNTIYF. At the DNA level, the sequence is TGTGCCATCACACAGGGGGCCAGCGGGAACACCATATATTTT.